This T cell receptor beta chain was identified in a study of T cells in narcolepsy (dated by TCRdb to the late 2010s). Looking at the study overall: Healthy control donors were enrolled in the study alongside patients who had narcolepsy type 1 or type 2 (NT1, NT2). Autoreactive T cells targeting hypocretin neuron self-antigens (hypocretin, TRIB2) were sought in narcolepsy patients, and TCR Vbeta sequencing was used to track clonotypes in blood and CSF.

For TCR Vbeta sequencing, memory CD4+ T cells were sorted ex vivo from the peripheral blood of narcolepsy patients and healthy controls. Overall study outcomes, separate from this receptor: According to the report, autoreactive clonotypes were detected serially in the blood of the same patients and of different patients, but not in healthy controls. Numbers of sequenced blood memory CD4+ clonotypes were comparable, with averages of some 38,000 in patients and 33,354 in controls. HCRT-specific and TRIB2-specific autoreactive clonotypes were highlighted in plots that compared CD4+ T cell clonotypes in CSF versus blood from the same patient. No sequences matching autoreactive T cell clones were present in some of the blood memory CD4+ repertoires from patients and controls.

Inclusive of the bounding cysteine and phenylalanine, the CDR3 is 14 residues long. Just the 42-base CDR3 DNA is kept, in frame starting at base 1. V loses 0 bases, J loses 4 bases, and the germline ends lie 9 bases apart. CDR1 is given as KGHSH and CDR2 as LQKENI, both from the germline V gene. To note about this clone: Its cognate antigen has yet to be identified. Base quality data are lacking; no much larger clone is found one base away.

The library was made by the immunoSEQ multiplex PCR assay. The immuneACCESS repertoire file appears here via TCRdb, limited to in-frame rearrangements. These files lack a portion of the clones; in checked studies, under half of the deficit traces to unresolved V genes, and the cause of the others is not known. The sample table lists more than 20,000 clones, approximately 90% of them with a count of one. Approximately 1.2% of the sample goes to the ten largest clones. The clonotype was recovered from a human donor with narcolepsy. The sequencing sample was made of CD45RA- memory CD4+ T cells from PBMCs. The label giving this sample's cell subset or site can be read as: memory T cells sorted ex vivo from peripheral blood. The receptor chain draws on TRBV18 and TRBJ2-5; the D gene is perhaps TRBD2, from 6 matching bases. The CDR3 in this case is CASSPPMGGETQYF. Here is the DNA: TGTGCCAGCTCACCACCAATGGGAGGAGAGACCCAGTACTTC.